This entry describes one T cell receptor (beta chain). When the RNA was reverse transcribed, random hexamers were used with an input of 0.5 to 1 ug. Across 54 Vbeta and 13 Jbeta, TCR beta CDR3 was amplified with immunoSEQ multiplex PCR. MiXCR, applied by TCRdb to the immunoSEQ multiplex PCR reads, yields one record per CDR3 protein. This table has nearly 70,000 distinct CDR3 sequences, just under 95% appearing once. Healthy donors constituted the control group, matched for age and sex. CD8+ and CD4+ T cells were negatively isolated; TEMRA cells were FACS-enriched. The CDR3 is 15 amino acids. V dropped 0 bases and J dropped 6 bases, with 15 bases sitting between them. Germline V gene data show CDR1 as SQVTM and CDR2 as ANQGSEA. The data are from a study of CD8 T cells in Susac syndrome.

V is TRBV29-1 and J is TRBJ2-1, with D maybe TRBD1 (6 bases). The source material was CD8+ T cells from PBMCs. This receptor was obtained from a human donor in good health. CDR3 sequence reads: CSVEDWQGLGNEQFF. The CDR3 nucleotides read TGCAGCGTTGAAGATTGGCAGGGGCTGGGCAATGAGCAGTTCTTC.